The 5 T cell receptor beta chains given below trace back to one sample, sequenced in a study of T cells in localized non-small cell lung cancer (dated by TCRdb to 2018 to 2020). The library was made by the immunoSEQ multiplex PCR assay. The table comes from immuneACCESS by way of TCRdb, which keeps in-frame sequences with V and J called. Part of the clones is missing from these tables; in studies checked, under half for an unresolved V gene and the rest for unknown reasons. This sample is represented by some 80,000 clones; approximately 85% of them were singletons. Around 2.8% of the sample comes from the top ten. This specimen was peripheral blood, taken before any cancer treatment. The receptors here all came from a man aged 40-75 years with stage I lung adenocarcinoma.

The J gene is TRBJ2-7, the V gene TRBV27, with 8 nucleotides matching TRBD2. Trimming removed 1 base from V and 3 bases from J; junction bases left unmatched: 11. The CDR3 covers 17 residues. Germline-derived CDR1 and CDR2 are MNHEY and SMNVEV (reference sequence). CDR3 residues: CASSLWVRRGADYEQYF. For the CDR3, the DNA is TGTGCCAGCAGTTTATGGGTTAGGCGGGGGGCCGACTACGAGCAGTACTTC.

The rearrangement links TRBV5-6 to TRBJ2-7, with TRBD1 as a possible D gene (6 bases). The ends were cut back, 3 bases at V and 6 bases at J, with 19 bases in the middle. In germline, CDR1 is SGHDT, CDR2 YYEEEE. The CDR3 contains 15 residues. CDR3: CASSYLSGRGFEQYF. In DNA form, the CDR3 reads TGTGCCAGCAGCTACCTCAGCGGCAGGGGATTCGAGCAGTACTTC.

DNA for the CDR3: TGTGCCAGCAGCTCCAGGGGGTCGGACACCGGGGAGCTGTTTTTT. Its protein is CASSSRGSDTGELFF. V usage is TRBV11-3 and J usage is TRBJ2-2, with 7 bases lining up with TRBD1. This CDR3 contains 15 residues. The J segment lost 3 bases and the V segment lost 4 bases, leaving 5 bases of the junction unmatched. Germline assignment: CDR1 SGHNT and CDR2 YENEEA.

This chain uses TRBV6-1 with TRBJ1-2, with D possibly TRBD1 on 6 matching bases. V shed 1 base and J shed 8 bases, with 14 bases lying between them. Germline CDR1 is MNHNS and CDR2 is SASEGT. There are 14 residues in the CDR3. In DNA form, the CDR3 reads TGTGCCAGCAGTGAAGAATCAGGGGTAGTCGGCTACACCTTC. This codes for CASSEESGVVGYTF.

CDR3 residues: CASSTAGGTDTQYF. For the CDR3, the DNA is TGTGCCAGCAGCACAGCGGGAGGTACAGATACGCAGTATTTT. The rearrangement uses TRBV7-8 and TRBJ2-3, with 9 bases fitting TRBD2. The V and J ends lost 5 bases and 3 bases, in that order; junction bases with no gene match: 3. CDR3 length equals 14 residues. Germline CDR1 SGHVS, CDR2 FQNEAQ. Full variable domain (rest looked up from reference TRBV7-8 and TRBJ2-3): GAGVSQSPRYKVAKRGQDVALRCDPISGHVSLFWYQQALGQGPEFLTYFQNEAQLDKSGLPSDRFFAERPEGSVSTLKIQRTQQEDSAVYLCASSTAGGTDTQYFGPGTRLTVL.